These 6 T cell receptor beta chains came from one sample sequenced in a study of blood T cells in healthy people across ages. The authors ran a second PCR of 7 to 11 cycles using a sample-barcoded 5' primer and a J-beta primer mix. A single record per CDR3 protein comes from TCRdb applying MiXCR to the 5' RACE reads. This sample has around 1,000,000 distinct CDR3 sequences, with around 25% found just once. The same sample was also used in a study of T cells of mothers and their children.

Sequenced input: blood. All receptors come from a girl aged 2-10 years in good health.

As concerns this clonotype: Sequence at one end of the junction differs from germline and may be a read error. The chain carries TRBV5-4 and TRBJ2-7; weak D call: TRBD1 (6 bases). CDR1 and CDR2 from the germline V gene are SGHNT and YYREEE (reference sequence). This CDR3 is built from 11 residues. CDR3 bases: TGTGAAACAGGATCTGGATTTGACAGGAACTTC. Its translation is CETGSGFDRNF.

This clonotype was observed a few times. CDR3 residues: CASSVAPSGSYNEQFF. The CDR3 region has the DNA TGTGCCAGCAGCGTAGCCCCTAGCGGGAGTTACAATGAGCAGTTCTTC. The chain employs TRBV9 and TRBJ2-1, with 10 bases aligning to TRBD2. The V segment lost 0 bases and the J segment 4 bases; nucleotides outside the gene matches: 4. The CDR3 spans 16 residues. Germline V gene sequence: CDR1 SGDLS, CDR2 YYNGEE.

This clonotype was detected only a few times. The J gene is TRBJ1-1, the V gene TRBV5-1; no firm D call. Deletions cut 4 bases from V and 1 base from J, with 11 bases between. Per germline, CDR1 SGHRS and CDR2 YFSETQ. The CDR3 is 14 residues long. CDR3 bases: TGCGCCAGCAGCCGCGGGTCCGAGAACACTGAAGCTTTCTTT. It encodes CASSRGSENTEAFF.

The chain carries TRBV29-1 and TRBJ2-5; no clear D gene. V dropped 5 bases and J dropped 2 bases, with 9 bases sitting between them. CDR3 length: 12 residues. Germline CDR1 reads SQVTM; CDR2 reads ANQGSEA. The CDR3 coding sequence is TGCAGCGTTAAGTCCGGACAAGAGACCCAGTACTTC. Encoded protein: CSVKSGQETQYF.

CDR3: CSAPLAGTGPYEQYF. The CDR3 bases are TGCAGTGCTCCCCTCGCCGGGACAGGCCCCTACGAGCAGTACTTC. The rearrangement uses TRBV20-1 and TRBJ2-5; 8 bases are a match to TRBD1. The J call may be incorrect, as the DNA end agrees better with TRBJ2-7. This CDR3 contains 15 residues. Germline V lookup: CDR1 DFQATT, CDR2 SNEGSKA (reference sequence).

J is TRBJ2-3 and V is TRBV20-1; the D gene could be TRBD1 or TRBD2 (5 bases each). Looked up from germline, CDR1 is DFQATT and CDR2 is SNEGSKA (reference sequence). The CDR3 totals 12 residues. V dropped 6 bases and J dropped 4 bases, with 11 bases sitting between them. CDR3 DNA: TGCAGTGCCCCCGGGGCCGCAGATACGCAGTATTTT. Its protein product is CSAPGAADTQYF.